Each of the 4 T cell receptor beta chains below was sequenced from the same sample in a study of shared clonotypes between healthy human individuals. The method was immunoSEQ multiplex PCR; TCRdb's version includes in-frame clones alone and lacks a portion of them. This table has some 2.4 million clones, 80% to 95% appearing once. Sequenced input: naive CD4+ T cells from PBMCs. Indicated subset: CD45RA+ positively selected. These receptors all stem from a man in his late teens or twenties in good health. Some clones in this sample may be carry-over from other donors' samples.

This chain uses TRBV28 with TRBJ2-7; TRBD1 matches 7 bases. Germline CDR1 reads MDHEN; CDR2 reads SYDVKM. V trimming: 4 bases; J trimming: 6 bases; junction bases outside the gene matches: 12. The CDR3 contains 15 residues. The CDR3 loop is CASSSPLDRASEQYF. The DNA for the CDR3 is TGTGCCAGCAGTTCACCCCTCGACAGGGCTAGCGAGCAGTACTTC.

Written as DNA, the CDR3 is TGTGCCAGCACGCCGGGACAGCGTAATGAAAAACTGTTTTTT. It is translated as CASTPGQRNEKLFF. This rearrangement joins TRBV18 to TRBJ1-4; 7 positions match TRBD1. Germline CDR1 and CDR2: KGHSH and LQKENI. After removal of 8 bases from V and 4 bases from J, the junction contained 7 bases not matched to a gene. The length of the CDR3 is 14 residues. Based on the CDR3 plus reference TRBV18 and TRBJ1-4, the full variable domain is NAGVMQNPRHLVRRRGQEARLRCSPMKGHSHVYWYRQLPEEGLKFMVYLQKENIIDESGMPKERFSAEFPKEGPSILRIQQVVRGDSAAYFCASTPGQRNEKLFFGSGTQLSVL.

The rearrangement links TRBV29-1 to TRBJ1-2; no clear D. Trimming took off 1 base at V and 0 bases at J, with 15 bases between the two ends. There are 16 residues in the CDR3. CDR1 is SQVTM and CDR2 is ANQGSEA in the germline V gene. This CDR3 is CSVEGLFSVPNYGYTF. The CDR3 nucleotides read TGCAGCGTTGAAGGGTTATTCTCTGTTCCTAACTATGGCTACACCTTC. Full variable domain (missing parts from reference TRBV29-1 and TRBJ1-2): SAVISQKPSRDICQRGTSLTIQCQVDSQVTMMFWYRQQPGQSLTLIATANQGSEATYESGFVIDKFPISRPNLTFSTLTVSNMSPEDSSIYLCSVEGLFSVPNYGYTFGSGTRLTVV.

V usage is TRBV15 and J usage is TRBJ2-7; TRBD1 aligns across 7 bases. Per the germline V gene, CDR1 is LNHNV and CDR2 is YYDKDF (reference sequence). This CDR3 is 14 amino acids long. V trimming: 4 bases; J trimming: 2 bases; junction bases outside the gene matches: 5. CDR3 loop: CATSKVQGAYEQYF. CDR3 sequence (DNA): TGTGCCACCAGCAAAGTTCAGGGGGCCTACGAGCAGTACTTC.